This TCR beta chain was documented in a study of T cells after posttransplantation cyclophosphamide. A marrow graft followed busulfan-fludarabine conditioning, with cyclophosphamide on days +3 and +4. Study-level points and caveats: Tissue-infiltrating T cells from skin or gut overlapped little with blood T cells. Later post-transplant blood repertoires were often dominated by donor CD8+ memory clones. Recipient CMV seropositivity and CMV reactivation strongly tracked TRB clonality.

This CDR3 comprises 15 residues. Trimming removed 4 bases from V and 5 bases from J; junction bases left unmatched: 9. From germline, CDR1 is MNHNY and CDR2 SVGAGI (reference sequence). This clone was counted at least ten times. What it binds is not known. Sequenced by immunoSEQ multiplex PCR; TCRdb stores in-frame clones only, minus some. The sample contains some 8,100 clones, none of them singletons. The rearrangement joins TRBV6-6 to TRBJ2-5, with 8 bases lining up with TRBD1. The TCR originated in a female patient between 50 and 59 years old who received an allogeneic stem cell transplant from a related donor, was CMV-positive, and had no GVHD. The graft donor may have given rise to some T cells. Specimen: PBMCs, collected after allogeneic stem cell transplant with posttransplant cyclophosphamide. The DNA for the CDR3 is TGTGCCAGCAGTTCTCCTGACAGGGGTGGGGAGACCCAGTACTTC. This encodes CASSSPDRGGETQYF.